This TCR beta chain is drawn from a study of CD8 T cells in ankylosing spondylitis. TCRdb redid the calling of the 5' RACE reads with MiXCR, one entry per CDR3 protein. This table has hundreds of thousands of distinct CDR3 sequences, roughly 17% appearing once. The germline V gene encodes CDR1 SQVTM and CDR2 ANQGSEA. Trimming cost V 7 bases and J 3 bases, with 13 bases left between them. This CDR3 has 13 residues. Study-wide points: A TCR beta motif made of several highly homologous variants seemed typical of ankylosing spondylitis blood.

This clonotype was picked up many times. The target antigen is unknown. Material for sequencing was blood, either unsorted or a sorted T cell fraction (not recorded which). This chain links TRBV29-1 with TRBJ2-4, with a tentative D call TRBD2 (5 bases). This clonotype was sampled from a male donor with ankylosing spondylitis. CDR3 nucleotides: TGCAGCGGTGTTATCGGGGTCAAAAACATTCAGTACTTC. Residues: CSGVIGVKNIQYF.